These T cell receptor beta chains were read from a single sample in a study of T-cell memory formation after mild COVID-19. In TCRdb, the 5' RACE reads were re-called with MiXCR into one record per CDR3 protein. Of nearly 250,000 distinct CDR3 sequences in the sample, 15% were seen once. Sequencing was performed on PBMCs or a T cell subset sorted from them (not recorded which). Receptors were obtained from an adult woman who had mild COVID-19 (a few samples of this study predate the infection). Cell type and time point are not known. Both conserved end residues are part of each CDR3.

v_call	j_call	cdr3_aa
TRBV6-5	TRBJ2-7	CASSYSAGSLYEQYF
TRBV5-1	TRBJ2-3	CASTTGQDTDTQYF
TRBV5-1	TRBJ2-3	CASKEGGPEDTQYF
TRBV7-2	TRBJ1-1	CASSLEPSRRHIGFF
TRBV7-2	TRBJ1-3	CASSSVSGNTIYF
TRBV7-2	TRBJ2-7	CASSLTRQGGLAEQYF
TRBV19	TRBJ2-5	CASSIELGWQTQYF
TRBV27	TRBJ1-1	CASSLFSSNTEAFF
TRBV20-1	TRBJ2-5	CSASTSGQEITQYF
TRBV7-3	TRBJ1-1	CASSSYLNTEAFF
TRBV6-4	TRBJ2-1	CASSETIMSSYNEQFF
TRBV5-1	TRBJ2-1	CASSSTVGLPGFEQFF
TRBV12-3/TRBV12-4	TRBJ2-1	CASRGIGEQFF
TRBV20-1	TRBJ2-7	CSARDPGRGLTYEQYF
TRBV2	TRBJ1-1	CASRGIQGTTEAFF
TRBV6-5	TRBJ2-1	CASRPKLAGGPNEQFF
TRBV4-1	TRBJ2-1	CASSHSGGPKSYNEQFF